This T cell receptor beta chain was captured in a study of blood T cell repertoires in COVID-19. Study summary: There were acute and convalescent COVID-19 samples, and they came from the United States, Italy and Spain. PBMCs, B-cell-depleted T cells, or T cells were the source of the cDNA or gDNA that made up the material.

This CDR3 region has 17 residues. V gave up 3 bases and J gave up 5 bases; unmatched junction bases: 12. Germline V gives CDR1 SEHNR, CDR2 FQNEAQ (reference sequence). In the original analysis: Cell counts per sample came from amplifying reference gene primers. The protocol was immunoSEQ multiplex PCR, while the TCRdb copy is restricted to in-frame clones and leaves out a portion. V and J calls and clone size are those listed in that table; D and trimming were worked out from the DNA. The sample lists about 250,000 clones, over 75% seen once, with 4% to 6% in the top ten. The sample was peripheral blood. This sequence was found in a man aged 45-65 years with active or convalescent COVID-19. V and J are TRBV7-9 and TRBJ2-3; 9 nucleotides agree with TRBD2. The DNA for the CDR3 is TGTGCCAGCAGCTTGTCCGTGGGCGGGAGGGCCAGAGATACGCAGTATTTT. Its translation: CASSLSVGGRARDTQYF.